This T cell receptor (beta chain) was sequenced during a study of T cell responses to AZD1222 COVID-19 vaccine. Findings and limits, study-wide: Samples come after the peak T cell response, not at day 14. With dominance at 160-218 and 743-854, vaccine-associated CD4 TCRs spanned spike.

The table came from immunoSEQ multiplex PCR; TCRdb's copy has only in-frame clones and leaves some out. The sample consists of about 120,000 clones, 75% to 95% of them appearing once. With regard to this clone: As yet, its antigen is unknown.

The V end lost 8 bases, the J end lost 3 bases, and 7 bases lay between the germline ends. This CDR3 contains 11 residues. Germline lookup yields CDR1 MNHEY and CDR2 SVGAGI. Sample: peripheral blood, taken on day 0 of AZD1222 vaccination. The receptor's source is an adult in good health. This chain links TRBV6-5 with TRBJ2-5; D may be TRBD1 (5 bases). CDR3 sequence (DNA): TGTGCCAGCGCCAGGGAAGAGACCCAGTACTTC. Its protein is CASAREETQYF.